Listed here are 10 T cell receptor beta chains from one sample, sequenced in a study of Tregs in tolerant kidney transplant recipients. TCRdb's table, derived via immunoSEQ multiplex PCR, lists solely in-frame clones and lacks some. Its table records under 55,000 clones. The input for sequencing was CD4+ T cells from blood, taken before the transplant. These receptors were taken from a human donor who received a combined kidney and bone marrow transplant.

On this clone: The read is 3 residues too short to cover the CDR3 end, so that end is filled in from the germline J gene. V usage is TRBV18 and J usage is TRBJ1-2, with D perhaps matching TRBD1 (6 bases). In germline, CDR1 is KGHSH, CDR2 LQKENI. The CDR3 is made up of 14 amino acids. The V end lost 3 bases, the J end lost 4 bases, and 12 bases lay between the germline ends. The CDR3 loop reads CASSPNGQPYGYTF. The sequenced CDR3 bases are TGTGCCAGCTCACCTAACGGACAGCCCTATGGC.

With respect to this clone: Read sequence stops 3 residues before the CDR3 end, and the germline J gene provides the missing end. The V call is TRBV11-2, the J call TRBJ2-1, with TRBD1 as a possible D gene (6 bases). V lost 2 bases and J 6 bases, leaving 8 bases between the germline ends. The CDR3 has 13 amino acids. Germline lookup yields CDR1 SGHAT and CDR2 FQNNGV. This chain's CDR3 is CASSLNRVNEQFF. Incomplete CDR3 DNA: TGTGCCAGCAGCTTAAACAGGGTCAATGAG. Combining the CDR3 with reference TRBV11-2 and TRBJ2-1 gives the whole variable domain EAGVAQSPRYKIIEKRQSVAFWCNPISGHATLYWYQQILGQGPKLLIQFQNNGVVDDSQLPKDRFSAERLKGVDSTLKIQPAKLEDSAVYLCASSLNRVNEQFFGPGTRLTVL.

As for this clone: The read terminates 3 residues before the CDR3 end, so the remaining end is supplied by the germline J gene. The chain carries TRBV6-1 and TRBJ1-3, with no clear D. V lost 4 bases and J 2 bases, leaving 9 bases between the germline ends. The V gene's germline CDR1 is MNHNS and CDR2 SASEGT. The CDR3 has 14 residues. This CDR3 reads CASSATEPGNTIYF. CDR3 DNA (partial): TGTGCCAGCAGTGCTACAGAGCCTGGAAACACC.

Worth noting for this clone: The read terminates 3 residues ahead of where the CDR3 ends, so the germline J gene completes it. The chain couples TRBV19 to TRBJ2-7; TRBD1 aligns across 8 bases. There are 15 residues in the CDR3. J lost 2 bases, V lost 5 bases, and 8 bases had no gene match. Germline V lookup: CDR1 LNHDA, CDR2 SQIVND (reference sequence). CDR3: CASSARQGPTYEQYF. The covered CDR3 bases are TGTGCCAGTAGTGCCCGACAGGGGCCTACCTACGAG.

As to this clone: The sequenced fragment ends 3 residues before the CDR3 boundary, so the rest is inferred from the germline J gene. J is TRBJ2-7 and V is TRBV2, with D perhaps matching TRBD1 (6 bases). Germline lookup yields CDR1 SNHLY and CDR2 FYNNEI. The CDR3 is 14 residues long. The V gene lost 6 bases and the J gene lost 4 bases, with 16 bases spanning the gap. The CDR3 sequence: CASSGPQTGYEQYF. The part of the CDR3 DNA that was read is TGTGCCAGCAGCGGACCTCAGACAGGTTACGAG.

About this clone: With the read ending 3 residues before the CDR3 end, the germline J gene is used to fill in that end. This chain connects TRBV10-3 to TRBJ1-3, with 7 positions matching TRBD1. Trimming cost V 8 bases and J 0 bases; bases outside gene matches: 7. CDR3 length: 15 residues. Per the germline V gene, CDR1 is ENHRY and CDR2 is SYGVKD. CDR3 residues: CAIGSGQTSGNTIYF. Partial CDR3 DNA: TGTGCCATCGGGTCGGGACAGACCTCTGGAAACACC.

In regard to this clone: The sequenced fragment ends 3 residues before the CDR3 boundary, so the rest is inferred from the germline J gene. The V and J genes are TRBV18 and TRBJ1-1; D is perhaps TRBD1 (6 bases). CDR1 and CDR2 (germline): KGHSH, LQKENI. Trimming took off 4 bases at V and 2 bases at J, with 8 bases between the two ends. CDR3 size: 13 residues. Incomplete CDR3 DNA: TGTGCCAGCTCACGGACAGCAAACACTGAA. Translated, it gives CASSRTANTE. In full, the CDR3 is CASSRTANTEAFF.

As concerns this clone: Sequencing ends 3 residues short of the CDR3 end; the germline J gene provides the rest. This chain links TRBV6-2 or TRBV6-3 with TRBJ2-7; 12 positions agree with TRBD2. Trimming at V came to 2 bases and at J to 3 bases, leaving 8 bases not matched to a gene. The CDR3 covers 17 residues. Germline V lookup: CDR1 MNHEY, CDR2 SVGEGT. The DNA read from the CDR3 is TGTGCCAGCAGTTACGAGCTAGCGGGAGGGCCTTTCTACGAG. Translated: CASSYELAGGPFYE. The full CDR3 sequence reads CASSYELAGGPFYEQYF.

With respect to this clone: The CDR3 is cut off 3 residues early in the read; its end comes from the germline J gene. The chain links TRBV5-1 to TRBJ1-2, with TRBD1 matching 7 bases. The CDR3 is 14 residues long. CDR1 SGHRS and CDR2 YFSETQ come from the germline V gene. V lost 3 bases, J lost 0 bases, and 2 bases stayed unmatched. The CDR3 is CASSSGQANYGYTF. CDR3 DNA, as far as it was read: TGCGCCAGCAGCTCCGGACAGGCTAACTATGGC. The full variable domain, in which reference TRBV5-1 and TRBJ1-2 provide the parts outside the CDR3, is KAGVTQTPRYLIKTRGQQVTLSCSPISGHRSVSWYQQTPGQGLQFLFEYFSETQRNKGNFPGRFSGRQFSNSRSEMNVSTLELGDSALYLCASSSGQANYGYTFGSGTRLTVV.

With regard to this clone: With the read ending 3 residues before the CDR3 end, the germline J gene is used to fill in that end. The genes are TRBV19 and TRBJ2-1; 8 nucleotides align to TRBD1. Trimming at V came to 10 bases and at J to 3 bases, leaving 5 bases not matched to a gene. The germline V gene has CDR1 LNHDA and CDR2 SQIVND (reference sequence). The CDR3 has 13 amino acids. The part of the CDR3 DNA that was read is TGTGCCACTCGGACAGGGAGCTACAATGAG. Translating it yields CATRTGSYNE. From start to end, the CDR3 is CATRTGSYNEQFF.